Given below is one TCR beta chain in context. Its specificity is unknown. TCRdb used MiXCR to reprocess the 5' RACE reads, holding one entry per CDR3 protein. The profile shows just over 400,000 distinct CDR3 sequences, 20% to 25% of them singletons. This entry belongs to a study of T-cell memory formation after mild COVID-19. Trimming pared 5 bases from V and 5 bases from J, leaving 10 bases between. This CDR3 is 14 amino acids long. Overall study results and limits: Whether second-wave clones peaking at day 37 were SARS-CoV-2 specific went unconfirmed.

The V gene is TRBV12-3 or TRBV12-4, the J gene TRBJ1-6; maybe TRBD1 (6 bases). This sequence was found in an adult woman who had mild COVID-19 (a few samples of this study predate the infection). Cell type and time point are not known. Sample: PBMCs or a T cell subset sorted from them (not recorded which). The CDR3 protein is CASSRGRDNSPLHF. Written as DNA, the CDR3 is TGTGCCAGCAGTCGGGGGCGGGATAATTCACCCCTCCACTTT.